The sequence of this TCR beta chain was determined in a study of T cell responses to AZD1222 COVID-19 vaccine. Study outcomes and limitations: No day 14 peak samples; only post-peak repertoires were characterized. The number of AZD1222 recipients seropositive at baseline was only five to seven. Spike-specific TCR repertoires showed rising breadth and depth after two AZD1222 doses. Clonal diversity was possibly underestimated; the donors were predominantly white British and more often female.

Generated by immunoSEQ multiplex PCR, the TCRdb table keeps only in-frame clones and is missing some. Among around 100,000 clones listed, roughly 87% were seen once. In the case of this clone: As yet, its antigen is unknown.

CDR3 size: 19 residues. The germline V gene encodes CDR1 LGHDT and CDR2 YNNKEL (reference sequence). With V trimmed by 0 bases and J by 0 bases, 11 bases remained unmatched. The source of this sequence is an adult in good health. The sequencing here drew on peripheral blood, taken on day 0 of AZD1222 vaccination. This rearrangement joins TRBV3-1 (or the pseudogene TRBV3-2) to TRBJ2-4; 7 positions agree with TRBD2. The CDR3 DNA is TGTGCCAGCAGCCAAGACAAGATGAAGCGGGGTTTAGCCAAAAACATTCAGTACTTC. It yields the protein CASSQDKMKRGLAKNIQYF.